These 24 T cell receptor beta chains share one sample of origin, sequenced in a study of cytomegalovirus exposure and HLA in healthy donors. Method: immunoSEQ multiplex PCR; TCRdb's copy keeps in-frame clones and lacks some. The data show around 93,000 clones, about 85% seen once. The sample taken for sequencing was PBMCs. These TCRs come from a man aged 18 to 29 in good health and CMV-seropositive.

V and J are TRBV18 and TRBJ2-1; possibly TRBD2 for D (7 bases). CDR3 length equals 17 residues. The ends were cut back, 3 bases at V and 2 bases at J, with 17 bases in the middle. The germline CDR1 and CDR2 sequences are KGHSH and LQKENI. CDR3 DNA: TGTGCCAGCTCACCCAATTGGGGGGGCGTCGCCTACAATGAGCAGTTCTTC. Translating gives CASSPNWGGVAYNEQFF.

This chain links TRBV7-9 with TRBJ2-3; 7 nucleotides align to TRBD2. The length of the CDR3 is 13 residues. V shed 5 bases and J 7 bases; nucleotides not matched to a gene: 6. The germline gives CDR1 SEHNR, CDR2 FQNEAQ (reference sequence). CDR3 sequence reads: CASSQGGGNTQYF. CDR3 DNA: TGTGCCAGCAGCCAAGGCGGGGGTAATACGCAGTATTTT.

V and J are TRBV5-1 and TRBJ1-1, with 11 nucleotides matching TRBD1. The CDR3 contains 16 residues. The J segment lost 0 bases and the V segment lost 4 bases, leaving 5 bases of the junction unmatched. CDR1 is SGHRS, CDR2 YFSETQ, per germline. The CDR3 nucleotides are TGCGCCAGCAGCCGGACAGGGGGCAATGTGAACACTGAAGCTTTCTTT. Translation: CASSRTGGNVNTEAFF.

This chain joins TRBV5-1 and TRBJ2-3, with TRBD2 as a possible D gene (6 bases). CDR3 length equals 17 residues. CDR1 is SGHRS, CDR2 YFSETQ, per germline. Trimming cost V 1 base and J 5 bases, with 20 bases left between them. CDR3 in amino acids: CASSLPGRDSAGDTQYF. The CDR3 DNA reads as TGCGCCAGCAGCTTGCCCGGCCGGGACTCTGCAGGAGATACGCAGTATTTT.

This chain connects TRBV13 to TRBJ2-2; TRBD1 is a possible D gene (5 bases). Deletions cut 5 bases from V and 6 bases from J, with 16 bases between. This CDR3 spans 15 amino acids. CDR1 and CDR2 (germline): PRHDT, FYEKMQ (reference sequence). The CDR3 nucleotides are TGTGCCAGCAGCGCTCAGGTGGCAGGGCCCGGGGAGCTGTTTTTT. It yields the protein CASSAQVAGPGELFF. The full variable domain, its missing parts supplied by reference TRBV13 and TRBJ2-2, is AAGVIQSPRHLIKEKRETATLKCYPIPRHDTVYWYQQGPGQDPQFLISFYEKMQSDKGSIPDRFSAQQFSDYHSELNMSSLELGDSALYFCASSAQVAGPGELFFGEGSRLTVL.

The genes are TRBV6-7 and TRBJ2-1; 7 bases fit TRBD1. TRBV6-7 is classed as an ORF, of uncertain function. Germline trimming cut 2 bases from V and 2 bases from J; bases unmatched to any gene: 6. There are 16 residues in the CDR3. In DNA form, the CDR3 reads TGTGCCAGCAGTTACCCTAGGGGGCTCACCTACAATGAGCAGTTCTTC. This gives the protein CASSYPRGLTYNEQFF.

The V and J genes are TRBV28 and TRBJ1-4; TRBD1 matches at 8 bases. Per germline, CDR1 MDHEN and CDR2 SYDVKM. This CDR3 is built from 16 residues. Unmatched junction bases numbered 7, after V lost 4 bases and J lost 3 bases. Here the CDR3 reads CASSSALQGANEKLFF. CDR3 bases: TGTGCCAGCAGTTCAGCCCTACAGGGGGCTAATGAAAAACTGTTTTTT.

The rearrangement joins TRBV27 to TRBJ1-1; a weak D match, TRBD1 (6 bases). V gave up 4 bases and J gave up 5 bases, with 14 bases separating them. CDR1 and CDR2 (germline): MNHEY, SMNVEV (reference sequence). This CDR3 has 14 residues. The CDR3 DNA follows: TGTGCCAGCAGTTCACTCACAGGGCAAACTGAAGCTTTCTTT. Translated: CASSSLTGQTEAFF.

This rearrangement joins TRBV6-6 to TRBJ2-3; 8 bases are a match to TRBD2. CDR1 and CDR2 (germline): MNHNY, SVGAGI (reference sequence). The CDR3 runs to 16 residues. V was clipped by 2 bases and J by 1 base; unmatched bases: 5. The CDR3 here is CASSYPRAGGTDTQYF. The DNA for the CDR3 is TGTGCCAGCAGTTACCCTCGAGCGGGAGGCACAGATACGCAGTATTTT.

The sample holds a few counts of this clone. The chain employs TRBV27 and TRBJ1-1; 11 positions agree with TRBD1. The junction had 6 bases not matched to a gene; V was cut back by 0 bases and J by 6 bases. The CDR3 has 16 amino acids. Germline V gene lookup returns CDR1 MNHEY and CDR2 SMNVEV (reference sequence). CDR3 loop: CASSLSGDRGLPEAFF. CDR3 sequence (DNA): TGTGCCAGCAGTTTATCTGGGGACAGGGGGTTACCTGAAGCTTTCTTT.

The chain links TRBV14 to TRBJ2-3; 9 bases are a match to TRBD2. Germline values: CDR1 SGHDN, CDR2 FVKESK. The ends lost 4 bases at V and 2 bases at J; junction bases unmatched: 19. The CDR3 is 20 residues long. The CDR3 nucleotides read TGTGCCAGCAGCCGCACGTCATCTTGGGGCCTAGCGGGAATCACAGATACGCAGTATTTT. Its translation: CASSRTSSWGLAGITDTQYF. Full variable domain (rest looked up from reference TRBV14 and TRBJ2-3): EAGVTQFPSHSVIEKGQTVTLRCDPISGHDNLYWYRRVMGKEIKFLLHFVKESKQDESGMPNNRFLAERTGGTYSTLKVQPAELEDSGVYFCASSRTSSWGLAGITDTQYFGPGTRLTVL.

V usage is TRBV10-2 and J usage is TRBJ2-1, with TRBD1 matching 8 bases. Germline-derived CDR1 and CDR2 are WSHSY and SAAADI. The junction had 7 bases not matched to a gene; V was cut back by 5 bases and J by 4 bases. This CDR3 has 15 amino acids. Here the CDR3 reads CASSNAGTGYNEQFF. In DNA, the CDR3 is TGCGCCAGCAGTAACGCCGGGACAGGTTACAATGAGCAGTTCTTC.

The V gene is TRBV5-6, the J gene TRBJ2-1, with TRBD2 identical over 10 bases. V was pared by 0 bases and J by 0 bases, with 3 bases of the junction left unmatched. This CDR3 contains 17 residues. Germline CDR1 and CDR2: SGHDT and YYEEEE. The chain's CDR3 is CASSLELAGPSYNEQFF. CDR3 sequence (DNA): TGTGCCAGCAGCTTGGAACTAGCGGGACCCTCCTACAATGAGCAGTTCTTC.

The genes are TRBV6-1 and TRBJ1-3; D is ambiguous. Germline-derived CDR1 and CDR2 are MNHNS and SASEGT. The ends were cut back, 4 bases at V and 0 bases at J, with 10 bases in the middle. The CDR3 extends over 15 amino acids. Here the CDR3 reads CASSVGVVSGNTIYF. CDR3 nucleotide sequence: TGTGCCAGCAGTGTCGGAGTGGTCTCTGGAAACACCATATATTTT.

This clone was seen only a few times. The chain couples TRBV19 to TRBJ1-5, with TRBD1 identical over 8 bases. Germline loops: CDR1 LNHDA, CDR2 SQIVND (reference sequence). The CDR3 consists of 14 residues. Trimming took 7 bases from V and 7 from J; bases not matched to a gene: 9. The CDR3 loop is CASTTDRGGQPQHF. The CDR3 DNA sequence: TGTGCCAGTACCACAGACAGGGGAGGGCAGCCCCAGCATTTT.

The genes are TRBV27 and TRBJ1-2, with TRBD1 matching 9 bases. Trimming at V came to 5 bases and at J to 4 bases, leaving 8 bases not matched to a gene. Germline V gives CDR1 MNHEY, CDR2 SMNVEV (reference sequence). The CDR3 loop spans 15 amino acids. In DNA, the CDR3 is TGTGCCAGCAGTCCACAGGGGGCGTTAGTCTATGGCTACACCTTC. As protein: CASSPQGALVYGYTF.

This CDR3 is CASSLGATNEKLFF. The CDR3 bases are TGTGCCAGCAGCCTAGGAGCAACTAATGAAAAACTGTTTTTT. The J gene is TRBJ1-4, the V gene TRBV28; the D is unclear. Trimming took off 6 bases at V and 0 bases at J, with 8 bases between the two ends. The CDR3 spans 14 residues. Germline values: CDR1 MDHEN, CDR2 SYDVKM.

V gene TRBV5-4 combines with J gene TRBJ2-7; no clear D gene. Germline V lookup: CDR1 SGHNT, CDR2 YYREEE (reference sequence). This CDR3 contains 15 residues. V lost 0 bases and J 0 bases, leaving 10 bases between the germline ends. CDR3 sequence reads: CASSLEGPSSYEQYF. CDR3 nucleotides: TGTGCCAGCAGCTTGGAAGGTCCTAGCTCCTACGAGCAGTACTTC.

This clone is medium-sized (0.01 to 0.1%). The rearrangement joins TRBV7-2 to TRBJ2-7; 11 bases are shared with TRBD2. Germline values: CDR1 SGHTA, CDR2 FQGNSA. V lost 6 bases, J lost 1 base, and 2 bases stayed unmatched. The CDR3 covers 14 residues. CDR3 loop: CASRPSGGSYEQYF. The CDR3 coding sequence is TGTGCCAGCAGACCTAGCGGGGGGTCCTACGAGCAGTACTTC.

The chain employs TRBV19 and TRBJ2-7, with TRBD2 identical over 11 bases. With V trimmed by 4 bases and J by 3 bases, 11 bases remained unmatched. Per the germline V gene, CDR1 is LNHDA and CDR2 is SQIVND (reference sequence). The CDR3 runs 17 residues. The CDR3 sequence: CASSTMGLAAGFYEQYF. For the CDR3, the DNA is TGTGCCAGTAGTACTATGGGACTAGCGGCGGGGTTCTACGAGCAGTACTTC.

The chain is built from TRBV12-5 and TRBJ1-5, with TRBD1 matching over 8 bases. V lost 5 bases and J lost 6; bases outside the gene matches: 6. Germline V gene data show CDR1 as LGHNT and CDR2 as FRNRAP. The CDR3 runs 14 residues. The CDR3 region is CASGGGQVGQPQHF. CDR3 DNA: TGTGCTAGTGGTGGGGGACAGGTAGGTCAGCCCCAGCATTTT.

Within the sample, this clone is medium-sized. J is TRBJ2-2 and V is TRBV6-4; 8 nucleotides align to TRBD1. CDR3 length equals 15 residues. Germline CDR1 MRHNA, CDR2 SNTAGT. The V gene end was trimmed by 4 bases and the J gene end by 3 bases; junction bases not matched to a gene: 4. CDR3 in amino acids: CASSAETGDTGELFF. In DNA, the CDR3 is TGTGCCAGCAGTGCCGAGACAGGGGACACCGGGGAGCTGTTTTTT.

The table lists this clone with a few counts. Here the CDR3 reads CASSPTGGGNQPQHF. The CDR3 DNA sequence: TGTGCCAGCAGTCCGACAGGGGGGGGCAATCAGCCCCAGCATTTT. The chain uses TRBV6-4 and TRBJ1-5; TRBD1 agrees at 9 bases. V dropped 5 bases and J dropped 2; count of bases not matched to a gene: 4. Looked up from germline, CDR1 is MRHNA and CDR2 is SNTAGT. This CDR3 comprises 15 residues.

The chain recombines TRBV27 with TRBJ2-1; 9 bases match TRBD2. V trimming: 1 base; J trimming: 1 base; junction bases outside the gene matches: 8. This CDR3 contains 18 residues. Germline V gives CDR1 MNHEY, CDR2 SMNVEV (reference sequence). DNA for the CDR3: TGTGCCAGCAGTTTATATAGCGGGAGAGGGGGATCCTACAATGAGCAGTTCTTC. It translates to CASSLYSGRGGSYNEQFF.